Below are 9 T cell receptor beta chains sequenced from a single sample in a study of blood T cell repertoires in COVID-19. Assay used: immunoSEQ multiplex PCR; TCRdb lists only in-frame clones, some missing. The data contain about 260,000 clones, 70% to 90% of them seen just once; the ten biggest clones take up about 1.2%. Sequencing was done on a sample of PBMCs or T cells enriched from blood (not recorded which). These receptors were collected from a middle-aged woman with acute COVID-19.

The chain combines TRBV2 with TRBJ2-5; D might be TRBD1 (5 bases). Germline V gene lookup returns CDR1 SNHLY and CDR2 FYNNEI. V was pared by 7 bases and J by 1 base, with 10 bases between. This CDR3 is built from 13 residues. The DNA of the CDR3 is TGTGCCAGCACTAGGGGTCTCCAAGAGACCCAGTACTTC. It translates to CASTRGLQETQYF.

This chain connects TRBV9 to TRBJ1-1; no definite D call. CDR1 and CDR2 (germline): SGDLS, YYNGEE. This CDR3 spans 14 amino acids. Trimming cost V 4 bases and J 0 bases, with 10 bases left between them. DNA of the CDR3: TGTGCCAGCAGCCCCCAGTTGATGAACACTGAAGCTTTCTTT. It is translated as CASSPQLMNTEAFF.

The rearrangement joins TRBV10-3 to TRBJ2-1; 14 nucleotides line up with TRBD2. CDR3 length: 19 amino acids. V dropped 6 bases and J dropped 5; count of bases not matched to a gene: 15. The V gene's germline CDR1 is ENHRY and CDR2 SYGVKD. The CDR3 here is CAIREPTSGRAGRNNEQFF. As DNA, the CDR3 is TGTGCCATCAGGGAGCCGACTAGCGGGAGGGCCGGGAGAAACAATGAGCAGTTCTTC.

Comments on this clone: Without the conserved terminal phenylalanine or tryptophan, this CDR3 likely stems from a read error. No DNA is shown, since the ends of the CDR3 on it are uncertain; the CDR3 is the one TCRdb lists. This chain uses TRBV7-3 with TRBJ2-3; the table's D gene call, TRBD2, was not cross checked with the DNA. With termini counted, the CDR3 has 11 amino acids. Germline CDR1 SGHTA, CDR2 FQGTGA. CDR3 sequence reads: CASSPGSGLVL.

This rearrangement joins TRBV3-1 (or the pseudogene TRBV3-2) to TRBJ1-6, with D perhaps TRBD1 (6 bases). V dropped 1 base and J dropped 7 bases, with 11 bases sitting between them. From germline, CDR1 is LGHDT and CDR2 YNNKEL (reference sequence). This CDR3 comprises 15 residues. The CDR3 region is CASSQGGRGNSPLHF. CDR3 nucleotide sequence: TGTGCCAGCAGCCAAGGCGGCAGGGGAAATTCACCCCTCCACTTT.

The CDR3 sequence is CASSSQGASGANVLTF. The CDR3 DNA reads as TGCGCCAGCAGTTCACAGGGAGCATCTGGGGCCAACGTCCTGACTTTC. The V and J genes are TRBV5-1 and TRBJ2-6, with D possibly being TRBD1 (6 bases). The ends were cut back, 5 bases at V and 1 base at J, with 13 bases in the middle. CDR3 length equals 16 residues. The germline V gene has CDR1 SGHRS and CDR2 YFSETQ.

This clone has more than one count but fewer than ten. The chain uses TRBV19 and TRBJ2-2; TRBD1 agrees at 7 bases. Trimming took 3 bases from V and 7 from J; bases not matched to a gene: 5. The germline CDR1 and CDR2 sequences are LNHDA and SQIVND (reference sequence). The length of the CDR3 is 14 residues. The CDR3 DNA reads as TGTGCCAGTAGTATCGACAGGGATCACGGGGAGCTGTTTTTT. Amino acids: CASSIDRDHGELFF.

This sequence joins TRBV28 and TRBJ1-2; perhaps TRBD1 as D (6 bases). The CDR3 extends over 15 amino acids. The V end was cut by 2 bases, the J end by 4 bases, with 14 bases between. Germline loops: CDR1 MDHEN, CDR2 SYDVKM. CDR3 protein: CASSLASGDVYGYTF. The CDR3 DNA reads TGTGCCAGCAGTTTAGCCTCAGGGGACGTCTATGGCTACACCTTC.

This clone was observed a handful of times. This chain uses TRBV5-6 with TRBJ1-2; no reliable D call. There are 14 residues in the CDR3. The germline gives CDR1 SGHDT, CDR2 YYEEEE. V was clipped by 2 bases and J by 6 bases, with 14 bases between them. This CDR3 is CASSFFREVDGYTF. CDR3 DNA: TGTGCCAGCAGCTTTTTTAGGGAGGTGGATGGCTACACCTTC. Full variable domain (outside the CDR3, taken from reference TRBV5-6 and TRBJ1-2): DAGVTQSPTHLIKTRGQQVTLRCSPKSGHDTVSWYQQALGQGPQFIFQYYEEEERQRGNFPDRFSGHQFPNYSSELNVNALLLGDSALYLCASSFFREVDGYTFGSGTRLTVV.